Listed below are T cell receptor beta chains from one sample, sequenced in a study of shared clonotypes between healthy human individuals. The method was immunoSEQ multiplex PCR; TCRdb's version includes in-frame clones alone and lacks a portion of them. Seen here are approximately 2,000,000 clones, roughly 93% observed once, and the top ten hold approximately 1.6%. The sample taken for sequencing was naive CD8+ T cells from PBMCs. All receptors come from a man between 18 and 35 years old in good health. Some clones in this sample may be carry-over from other donors' samples. Both conserved end residues are part of each CDR3. D genes are given only for firm matches. Expanded clones get a size class; other rows say once, few or many, or leave the size out.

j_call d_call clone_size v_call cdr3_length cdr3_nt cdr3_aa
TRBJ2-3 TRBD2 . TRBV7-8 16 TGTGCCAGCAGCCTGAGTCTAGCGGGAAGCACAGATACGCAGTATTTT CASSLSLAGSTDTQYF
TRBJ1-1 . . TRBV5-1 14 TGCGCCAGCAGCTTGGCCCCGGGACCCACTGAAGCTTTCTTT CASSLAPGPTEAFF
TRBJ2-3 . . TRBV2 13 TGTGCCAGACGGGACACGAGCACAGATACGCAGTATTTT CARRDTSTDTQYF
TRBJ2-3 . . TRBV7-9 16 TGTGCCAGCAGCCCCCGGCTAGCCGTTGACACAGATACGCAGTATTTT CASSPRLAVDTDTQYF
TRBJ2-1 TRBD2 . TRBV27 17 TGTGCCAGCAGTTGGGGGGCGGGTAGCGGGATTAGGGGTGAGCAGTTCTTC CASSWGAGSGIRGEQFF
TRBJ2-7 . . TRBV28 14 TGTGCCAGCAGTTCCGCTAGCGAGGGCTACGAGCAGTACTTC CASSSASEGYEQYF
TRBJ2-7 . . TRBV27 13 TGTGCCAGCAGTCCTGGGCTGGGCTACGAGCAGTACTTC CASSPGLGYEQYF
TRBJ1-4 . . TRBV27 15 TGTGCCAGCAGTTTATGGGCGGGGTTCGGTGAAAAACTGTTTTTT CASSLWAGFGEKLFF
TRBJ2-7 TRBD1 . TRBV19 13 TGTGCCAGTTCCGACAGGGGATACTACGAGCAGTACTTC CASSDRGYYEQYF
TRBJ2-7 . . TRBV6-1 15 TGTGCCAGCAGTGAATGGGGCAGAAGAACCTACGAGCAGTACTTC CASSEWGRRTYEQYF
TRBJ2-7 . . TRBV14 13 TGTGCCAGCAGCCAAGGGTTGAGGTACGAGCAGTACTTC CASSQGLRYEQYF
TRBJ2-1 . . TRBV4-2 17 TGTGCCAGCAGCCAAGTCCACCGGTTGAGCTCCTACAATGAGCAGTTCTTC CASSQVHRLSSYNEQFF
TRBJ1-1 . . TRBV5-8 11 TGTGCCAGCAGTTGGGGGGGCGAAGCTTTCTTT CASSWGGEAFF
TRBJ2-7 . . TRBV4-1 13 TGCGCCAGCAGCCAGACCCCAAGCGGGGAGCAGTACTTC CASSQTPSGEQYF
TRBJ2-7 TRBD1 . TRBV30 16 TGTGCCTGGAGGTGCAAGGGGGCTTCATTGGGCTACGAGCAGTACTTC CAWRCKGASLGYEQYF
TRBJ2-1 . . TRBV29-1 13 TGCAGCGTTGAAGCCCCCTCCTACAATGAGCAGTTCTTC CSVEAPSYNEQFF
TRBJ1-6 TRBD1 . TRBV10-3 15 TGTGCCATCAGTGAGGAGGGACAGCTTAATTCACCCCTCCACTTT CAISEEGQLNSPLHF
TRBJ1-2 TRBD1 once TRBV27 13 TGTGCCAGCAGCCAGACAGGGGGCCCAAGCTACACCTTC CASSQTGGPSYTF
TRBJ1-1 TRBD1 . TRBV18 14 TGTGCCAGCTCACAGGGGGCGCCGAAAAGGGAAGCTTTCTTT CASSQGAPKREAFF
TRBJ2-7 . once TRBV13 14 TGTGCCAGCAGCCGACGCGGGGCAAAATACGAGCAGTACTTC CASSRRGAKYEQYF
TRBJ1-1 . . TRBV4-2 11 TGTGCCAGCAGCCAAGTCGATGAAGCTTTCTTT CASSQVDEAFF
TRBJ2-7 . . TRBV2 16 TGTGCCAGCAGTGAGGGGCCGGCTAGCGTTACCTACGAGCAGTACTTC CASSEGPASVTYEQYF
TRBJ2-1 TRBD2 . TRBV5-6 15 TGTGCCAGCAGCTTGTTCGCTAGCGGGAGACATGAGCAGTTCTTC CASSLFASGRHEQFF
TRBJ1-1 . . TRBV11-2 16 TGTGCCAGCAGCCCCACCCGGACAGTAGGGGCCACTGAAGCTTTCTTT CASSPTRTVGATEAFF
TRBJ1-1 TRBD1 . TRBV5-1 14 TGCGCCAGCAGCGTGACAGGGGTCGGCGGTGGAGCTTTCTTT CASSVTGVGGGAFF
TRBJ1-2 . . TRBV10-3 16 TGTGCCATCAGCGAGGACGCAGGGATAGCTAACTATGGCTACACCTTC CAISEDAGIANYGYTF
TRBJ2-2 TRBD1 . TRBV10-3 15 TGTGCCATCAGTTACGGGACAGCGAACACCGGGGAGCTGTTTTTT CAISYGTANTGELFF
TRBJ1-2 . . TRBV5-6 13 TGTGCCAGCAGCCCGCAGGTGAACTATGGCTACACCTTC CASSPQVNYGYTF
TRBJ2-1 . . TRBV19 14 TGTGCCAGTAGCCTCGGGACCCTTTCGAATGAGCAGTTCTTC CASSLGTLSNEQFF
TRBJ2-1 TRBD1 . TRBV9 13 TGTGCCAGCAGTCCCCAGGGGGCGGGGGAGCAGTTCTTC CASSPQGAGEQFF
TRBJ1-5 TRBD1 . TRBV7-2 15 TGTGCCAGCAGCTCCCGGGACAGGGGCAATCAGCCCCAGCATTTT CASSSRDRGNQPQHF
TRBJ2-2 . . TRBV6-6 15 TGTGCCAGCGGGCTAACAGGGAGCGGCACCGGGGAGCTGTTTTTT CASGLTGSGTGELFF
TRBJ1-2 . . TRBV11-2 14 TGTGCCAGCAGCTTAGGAGGGGCTCTATACGGCTACACCTTC CASSLGGALYGYTF
TRBJ1-5 TRBD1 . TRBV5-5 14 TGTGCCAGCAGCTGGATGACAGGGGCTCAGCCCCAGCATTTT CASSWMTGAQPQHF
TRBJ2-1 TRBD2 . TRBV7-3 16 TGTGCCAGCAGCCCAGGGACTAGCGGGAGTCTGGATGAGCAGTTCTTC CASSPGTSGSLDEQFF
TRBJ2-7 . . TRBV7-3 15 TGTGCCAGCAGCTGGTTCGGGGGTTCGGCCTACGAGCAGTACTTC CASSWFGGSAYEQYF
TRBJ1-5 . . TRBV10-3 16 TGTGCCATCAGCCCAGATGGGTTTGGCGGCAATCAGCCCCAGCATTTT CAISPDGFGGNQPQHF
TRBJ2-5 . . TRBV7-2 13 TGTGCCAGCAGCTTAGGGCAGGCTGAGACCCAGTACTTC CASSLGQAETQYF
TRBJ1-5 . once TRBV30 17 TGTGCCTGGAGTGTAAACCCGTTTATGGACGGGCATCAGCCCCAGCATTTT CAWSVNPFMDGHQPQHF
TRBJ1-5 . . TRBV7-9 14 TGTGCCAGCAGCTTTGTCGACAGCAATCAGCCCCAGCATTTT CASSFVDSNQPQHF
TRBJ1-5 . . TRBV4-1 16 TGCGCCAGCAGCCAAGAAGGGAGCGGGCTTGGGCAGCCCCAGCATTTT CASSQEGSGLGQPQHF
TRBJ2-2 TRBD2 . TRBV9 19 TGTGCCAGCAGCCCCAGGGTACTAGCGGGAGGATGGAAAACCGGGGAGCTGTTTTTT CASSPRVLAGGWKTGELFF
TRBJ2-7 . . TRBV15 13 TGTGCCACCAGCGGATCTATAGTCGGCGAGCAGTACTTC CATSGSIVGEQYF
TRBJ2-1 TRBD2 . TRBV7-6 15 TGTGCCAGCAGTCCAATTGCGGGGGGCTACAATGAGCAGTTCTTC CASSPIAGGYNEQFF
TRBJ1-1 . . TRBV27 14 TGTGCCAGCAGTTTGGTCCATTCGAACACTGAAGCTTTCTTT CASSLVHSNTEAFF
TRBJ2-7 . . TRBV28 14 TGTGCCAGCAGTTTCCGGACGATGACCTACGAGCAGTACTTC CASSFRTMTYEQYF
TRBJ2-3 TRBD2 . TRBV9 17 TGTGCCAGCAGCGTAGTAGTGACTAGCGGGAGTATAGATACGCAGTATTTT CASSVVVTSGSIDTQYF
TRBJ2-7 . . TRBV28 14 TGTGCCACCACAAAACCGGGGGACAGCTACGAGCAGTACTTC CATTKPGDSYEQYF
TRBJ1-5 . . TRBV6-1 15 TGTGCCAGCAGTGATTGGGGCTATAGCAATCAGCCCCAGCATTTT CASSDWGYSNQPQHF
TRBJ2-1 TRBD1 . TRBV9 17 TGTGCCAGCAGCGCCAACCCGGGACAGAGCTCCTACAATGAGCAGTTCTTC CASSANPGQSSYNEQFF
TRBJ2-1 TRBD1 . TRBV19 14 TGTGCCTCTTCCTCGGGACAGGGGGACAATGAGCAGTTCTTC CASSSGQGDNEQFF